These T cell receptor beta chains were read from a single sample in a study of neurological immune-mediated disorders. Each CDR3 protein gets one entry after TCRdb re-called the 5' RACE reads with MiXCR. The sample comprises 25,000 to 30,000 distinct CDR3 sequences, around 3.2% of which are singletons, and 6% to 7.5% rests with the top ten. Sequenced sample: PBMCs. The receptors stem from a woman in her twenties or thirties with multiple sclerosis. Both conserved end residues are part of each CDR3. The D gene is left open where the match is weak. Rows give clone size only sometimes, using once, few, many, or a class for an expanded clone.

V	length	J	D	size	CDR3	DNA
TRBV7-2	14	TRBJ2-7	TRBD1	many	CASSLRAGGAEQYF	TGTGCCAGCAGCTTACGGGCAGGGGGCGCAGAGCAGTACTTC
TRBV5-1	11	TRBJ1-1	.	.	CASILQAEAFF	TGCGCCAGCATTCTACAAGCAGAAGCTTTCTTT
TRBV18	13	TRBJ2-1	.	many	CASSPVQSIEQFF	TGTGCCAGCTCACCAGTACAGAGTATTGAGCAGTTCTTC
TRBV7-2	14	TRBJ1-1	.	many	CASNMGGVNTEAFF	TGTGCCAGCAACATGGGGGGGGTAAACACTGAAGCTTTCTTT
TRBV2	13	TRBJ1-1	.	many	CASRVQQNTEAFF	TGTGCCAGCAGAGTACAGCAGAACACTGAAGCTTTCTTT
TRBV29-1	15	TRBJ2-4	TRBD1	many	CSVEGAGQGLLGQYF	TGCAGCGTTGAAGGGGCAGGACAGGGTCTTCTTGGTCAGTACTTC
TRBV12-3/TRBV12-4	16	TRBJ1-3	.	many	CASSSDRRRSGNTIYF	TGTGCCAGCAGCTCCGACCGCCGACGCTCTGGAAACACCATATATTTT
TRBV6-5	14	TRBJ2-3	TRBD2	many	CASSYGGGPDTQYF	TGTGCCAGCAGTTATGGGGGGGGTCCAGATACGCAGTATTTT
TRBV5-1	11	TRBJ2-1	.	many	CASSLYNEQFF	TGCGCCAGCAGCTTGTACAATGAGCAGTTCTTC
TRBV16	12	TRBJ1-2	.	many	CASSQSGYGYTF	TGTGCCAGCAGCCAATCGGGATATGGCTACACCTTC
TRBV20-1	15	TRBJ1-6	.	many	CSARVGSHYNSPLNF	TGCAGTGCTAGGGTCGGCAGTCACTATAATTCACCCCTCAACTTT
TRBV20-1	12	TRBJ2-7	TRBD2	many	CRSGTSGYEQYF	TGCAGGTCCGGGACTAGCGGCTACGAGCAGTACTTC
TRBV9	15	TRBJ2-1	TRBD2	many	CASTKAAGVFNEQFF	TGTGCCAGCACCAAGGCAGCGGGGGTATTTAATGAGCAGTTCTTC
TRBV10-3	13	TRBJ1-6	.	many	CAINKGDSSPLHF	TGTGCCATCAATAAGGGAGACAGTTCACCCCTCCACTTT
TRBV20-1	12	TRBJ1-1	.	many	CSASKGGTEAFF	TGCAGTGCTAGTAAGGGAGGGACTGAAGCTTTCTTT
TRBV5-5	14	TRBJ1-5	.	.	CASSLGVSNQPQNF	TGTGCCAGCAGCTTAGGAGTTAGCAATCAGCCCCAGAATTTT
TRBV11-2	11	TRBJ2-1	.	once	CASSLAREQFF	TGTGCCAGCAGCTTAGCCCGGGAGCAGTTCTTC
TRBV9	13	TRBJ2-2	.	many	CASRGPGTGELFF	TGTGCCAGCCGGGGGCCGGGCACCGGGGAGCTGTTTTTT
TRBV12-3/TRBV12-4	15	TRBJ2-7	.	many	CASSLRDSLSYEQYF	TGTGCCAGCAGTTTACGGGACTCTCTTTCCTACGAGCAGTACTTC
TRBV4-3	14	TRBJ1-2	.	many	CASSQDRGVYGYTF	TGCGCCAGCAGCCAAGATCGAGGAGTCTATGGCTACACCTTC
TRBV5-1	12	TRBJ2-7	.	medium-sized	CASSLTAYEQYF	TGCGCCAGCAGCTTGACCGCCTACGAGCAGTACTTC
TRBV9	15	TRBJ2-5	.	many	CASKAGDRGQETQYF	TGTGCCAGCAAGGCAGGGGATAGGGGCCAAGAGACCCAGTACTTC
TRBV7-2	13	TRBJ2-1	.	many	CASSLTQGNEQFF	TGTGCCAGCAGCTTAACTCAGGGGAATGAGCAGTTCTTC
TRBV5-6	15	TRBJ2-1	.	many	CASRIISDYFREQFF	TGTGCCAGCAGAATAATTAGTGACTATTTTCGTGAGCAGTTCTTC
TRBV1	15	TRBJ2-3	.	many	CTSSRAGPCTDTQYF	TGCACCAGCAGCCGGGCGGGACCCTGCACAGATACGCAGTATTTT
TRBV6-2/TRBV6-3	14	TRBJ2-7	.	.	CASSWTASSYEQYF	TGTGCCAGCAGTTGGACAGCGAGCTCCTACGAGCAGTACTTC
TRBV15	15	TRBJ2-1	.	many	CATSRAGSSYNEQFF	TGTGCCACCAGCAGAGCGGGTAGCTCCTACAATGAGCAGTTCTTC